One and the same sample provided the 22 T cell receptor beta chains below, sequenced in a study of blood T cells in healthy people across ages. PCR was performed a second time for about 6 to 12 cycles using a sample-barcoded 5' primer and a J-beta primer mix. Using its own MiXCR run on the 5' RACE reads, TCRdb lists one record per CDR3 protein. The data show about 1.5 million distinct CDR3 sequences, about 45% seen once. The specimen was blood. Receptor source: a woman aged 18-29 years in good health.

This clonotype has just a few counts. The chain employs TRBV27 and TRBJ1-2; 12 positions agree with TRBD1. There are 15 residues in the CDR3. Trimming at V came to 8 bases and at J to 5 bases, leaving 9 bases not matched to a gene. Per germline, CDR1 MNHEY and CDR2 SMNVEV (reference sequence). The CDR3 sequence: CASGGTGGARYGYTF. In DNA, the CDR3 is TGTGCCAGCGGGGGGACAGGGGGCGCGAGGTATGGCTACACCTTC.

CDR3: CASSYSTYGEQFF. Written as DNA, the CDR3 is TGTGCCAGCAGTTACTCGACGTACGGTGAGCAGTTCTTC. The chain recombines TRBV6-5 with TRBJ2-1; D gene ambiguous. V shed 0 bases and J shed 9 bases, with 9 bases lying between them. The germline V gene has CDR1 MNHEY and CDR2 SVGAGI. The CDR3 covers 13 residues.

The V call is TRBV9, the J call TRBJ1-1; D uncertain. Trimming pared 4 bases from V and 4 bases from J, leaving 14 bases between. Germline CDR1 and CDR2: SGDLS and YYNGEE. The CDR3 is 14 residues long. CDR3 sequence reads: CASSPRTIPTEAFF. In nucleotides, the CDR3 is TGTGCCAGCAGCCCACGGACCATCCCCACTGAAGCTTTCTTT.

The chain uses TRBV20-1 and TRBJ2-5; a weak D match, TRBD2 (5 bases). The DNA end is a closer match to TRBJ2-1, so the J assignment may be wrong. The CDR3 consists of 11 residues. Germline assignment: CDR1 DFQATT and CDR2 SNEGSKA (reference sequence). The CDR3 region is CSAPGVETQFF. In nucleotides, the CDR3 is TGCAGTGCCCCCGGGGTAGAGACCCAGTTCTTC.

The chain carries TRBV6-1 and TRBJ2-1, with D uncertain. Germline assignment: CDR1 MNHNS and CDR2 SASEGT. Trimming removed 8 bases at V and 1 base at J, with 9 bases between. CDR3 length: 13 amino acids. The CDR3 coding sequence is TGTGCCAGCTGCCAGAGGTCCTACAATGAGCAGTTCTTC. Its translation: CASCQRSYNEQFF.

About this clonotype itself: A much larger clone differs from this one at a single base, so this may be a read error. This rearrangement joins TRBV6-5 to TRBJ2-1, with TRBD2 as a possible D gene (7 bases). The V gene lost 5 bases and the J gene lost 7 bases, with 18 bases spanning the gap. This CDR3 has 15 amino acids. CDR1 and CDR2 (germline): MNHEY, SVGAGI. CDR3 loop: CASSPTGGRMNEQFF. The CDR3 DNA sequence: TGTGCCAGCAGTCCAACCGGGGGGCGGATGAATGAGCAGTTCTTC.

This clonotype appeared a few times. The V call is TRBV4-1, the J call TRBJ2-7; 11 positions match TRBD2. Looked up from germline, CDR1 is MGHRA and CDR2 is YSYEKL. With 1 base clipped from V and 2 bases from J, the junction kept 7 bases outside the gene matches. The CDR3 is made up of 17 amino acids. The CDR3 region has the DNA TGCGCCAGCAGCCAAGGCCTCGGGACTAGCGGTACCTACGAGCAGTACTTC. As protein: CASSQGLGTSGTYEQYF.

This clonotype was found a few times. The gene calls are TRBV5-1 and TRBJ1-1; no clear D. The ends were cut back, 1 base at V and 8 bases at J, with 9 bases in the middle. Germline V gives CDR1 SGHRS, CDR2 YFSETQ. The CDR3 runs 12 residues. The CDR3 DNA sequence: TGCGCCAGCAGCTTGAATCGACACGAAGCTTTCTTT. Protein: CASSLNRHEAFF.

This clonotype was counted a few times. The rearrangement links TRBV5-1 to TRBJ1-1; D possibly corresponds to TRBD1 (6 bases). The CDR3 spans 15 residues. The germline CDR1 and CDR2 sequences are SGHRS and YFSETQ. V lost 0 bases, J lost 5 bases, and 14 bases lay in between. CDR3 nucleotide sequence: TGCGCCAGCAGCTTGGGTCTTACAGGGAGAACTGAAGCTTTCTTT. This gives the protein CASSLGLTGRTEAFF.

The genes are TRBV28 and TRBJ1-2; 7 nucleotides agree with TRBD1. Losses at the gene ends were 6 bases for V and 3 bases for J; bases not matched to a gene: 10. The CDR3 loop spans 15 amino acids. The germline gives CDR1 MDHEN, CDR2 SYDVKM. The CDR3 nucleotides are TGTGCCAGCAGCACCTTAGGGGGCGCCGACTATGGCTACACCTTC. It encodes CASSTLGGADYGYTF.

This clonotype was seen at least ten times. The rearrangement joins TRBV4-1 to TRBJ1-2; TRBD1 is a possible D gene (5 bases). This CDR3 has 16 amino acids. V dropped 0 bases and J dropped 4 bases, with 15 bases sitting between them. Germline values: CDR1 MGHRA, CDR2 YSYEKL. The CDR3 loop reads CASSQDQAGTTYGYTF. CDR3 in DNA: TGCGCCAGCAGCCAAGATCAAGCAGGGACCACCTATGGCTACACCTTC.

This clonotype was picked up a small number of times. V usage is TRBV27 and J usage is TRBJ1-5; tentatively, D is TRBD1 (6 bases). Looked up from germline, CDR1 is MNHEY and CDR2 is SMNVEV (reference sequence). Trimming took 5 bases from V and 3 from J, leaving 11 bases between them. CDR3 length equals 14 residues. The CDR3 region is CASSPRTDNQPQHF. CDR3 sequence (DNA): TGTGCCAGCAGTCCCAGGACAGACAATCAGCCCCAGCATTTT.

In this sample, this clonotype turned up once. The rearrangement uses TRBV2 and TRBJ1-1; possible D gene TRBD1, 5 bases. The germline V gene encodes CDR1 SNHLY and CDR2 FYNNEI. The length of the CDR3 is 11 residues. V lost 6 bases and J 7 bases, leaving 9 bases between the germline ends. The CDR3 nucleotides read TGTGCCAGCAGGAAACAGGATGAAGCTTTCTTT. Protein product: CASRKQDEAFF. Complete variable domain (other parts from reference TRBV2 and TRBJ1-1): EPEVTQTPSHQVTQMGQEVILRCVPISNHLYFYWYRQILGQKVEFLVSFYNNEISEKSEIFDDQFSVERPDGSNFTLKIRSTKLEDSAMYFCASRKQDEAFFGQGTRLTVV.

Concerning this clonotype itself: The junction shows a germline mismatch at one end, possibly a read error. The rearrangement uses TRBV2 and TRBJ1-5; 7 bases agree with TRBD1. The CDR3 sequence is 15 residues long. Per the germline V gene, CDR1 is SNHLY and CDR2 is FYNNEI. The CDR3 region has the DNA TGTGTCAGCAGGGGGGAGGCAGGGGATAATCAGCCCCAGCATTTT. It yields the protein CVSRGEAGDNQPQHF.

This clonotype was detected a few times. The chain couples TRBV12-3 or TRBV12-4 to TRBJ1-1, with D tentatively TRBD1 (6 bases). The CDR3 covers 13 residues. V lost 8 bases and J lost 5, with 15 bases in between. The CDR3 is CASWVSRGTEAFF. CDR3 nucleotide sequence: TGTGCCAGCTGGGTGAGCAGGGGAACTGAAGCTTTCTTT.

The V and J genes are TRBV11-2 and TRBJ2-1, with 7 bases identical to TRBD2. The CDR3 runs 14 residues. V gave up 10 bases and J gave up 6 bases; unmatched junction bases: 12. Germline loops: CDR1 SGHAT, CDR2 FQNNGV. The CDR3: CATRRVAGPNEQFF. Written as DNA, the CDR3 is TGTGCCACCCGGCGGGTAGCGGGTCCCAATGAGCAGTTCTTC.

The V gene is TRBV6-6, the J gene TRBJ2-7; a possible D gene is TRBD2 (5 bases). The CDR3 is 12 residues long. V was clipped by 6 bases and J by 12 bases, with 18 bases between them. Germline V gives CDR1 MNHNY, CDR2 SVGAGI (reference sequence). The CDR3 nucleotides are TGTGCCAGCAGGCCGGGAAGGGAGACCCTGTACTTC. It is translated as CASRPGRETLYF.

The chain carries TRBV9 and TRBJ2-1; 10 nucleotides match TRBD2. Germline lookup yields CDR1 SGDLS and CDR2 YYNGEE. Trimming removed 6 bases from V and 7 bases from J; junction bases left unmatched: 22. The CDR3 sequence is 19 residues long. CDR3 nucleotides: TGTGCCAGCAATTCCGACAGGTCCTCAGCGGGAGGGCCTGGGAATGAGCAGTTCTTC. It is translated as CASNSDRSSAGGPGNEQFF.

The CDR3 sequence: CASSWTSGRGTQYF. The CDR3 nucleotides are TGTGCCAGCAGTTGGACTAGCGGGAGAGGTACGCAGTATTTT. The V and J genes are TRBV2 and TRBJ2-3, with 13 bases identical to TRBD2. The V gene end was trimmed by 5 bases and the J gene end by 8 bases; junction bases not matched to a gene: 4. The CDR3 contains 14 residues. CDR1 is SNHLY, CDR2 FYNNEI, per germline.

The rearrangement joins TRBV29-1 to TRBJ1-4; 9 bases map to TRBD1. This CDR3 is built from 15 residues. CDR1 and CDR2 from the germline V gene are SQVTM and ANQGSEA. The trim removed 7 bases at V and 8 bases at J, leaving 14 bases unmatched. CDR3 amino acids: CSARKGQGLGEKLFF. The CDR3 DNA reads TGCAGCGCGCGGAAGGGACAGGGACTTGGGGAAAAACTGTTTTTT.

This clonotype was counted once. A single base separates this from a much larger clone, so it may be a read error. This chain uses TRBV15 with TRBJ2-1; possibly TRBD1 for D (5 bases). The V end was cut by 5 bases, the J end by 5 bases, with 19 bases between. CDR3 length: 16 residues. In germline, CDR1 is LNHNV, CDR2 YYDKDF (reference sequence). The CDR3, as DNA: TGTGCCACCAGCGGCTTCTCAGGGATCCCAAACAATGAGCAGTTCTTC. Translating it yields CATSGFSGIPNNEQFF.

The CDR3 coding sequence is TGTGCCACCAGCAGAGATAGCGGCCGAGAGACCCAGTACTTC. Protein: CATSRDSGRETQYF. This sequence joins TRBV15 and TRBJ2-5; a weak D match, TRBD2 (6 bases). Germline-derived CDR1 and CDR2 are LNHNV and YYDKDF (reference sequence). This CDR3 has 14 residues. V lost 0 bases to trimming and J lost 4 bases, with 9 bases between them.